These 25 T cell receptor beta chains were all obtained from the same sample, sequenced in a study of identical twins. TCRdb analysed the 5' RACE reads with MiXCR anew, one entry per CDR3 protein. The profile covers about 1.7 million distinct CDR3 sequences, with about 30% appearing a single time and under 0.35% taken by the ten largest. The sample comprised cord blood. Receptors originate from a newborn girl in good health.

There are a few counts of this clonotype. This chain uses TRBV27 with TRBJ2-5, with TRBD1 matching 9 bases. This CDR3 spans 13 amino acids. Germline V CDR1 and CDR2: MNHEY, SMNVEV (reference sequence). J lost 8 bases, V lost 8 bases, and 9 bases had no gene match. CDR3 protein: CASGYTGGATQYF. In DNA, the CDR3 is TGTGCCAGCGGCTATACAGGGGGCGCTACCCAGTACTTC.

This clonotype was counted a few times. The chain employs TRBV20-1 and TRBJ1-4, with D perhaps TRBD1 (5 bases). From germline, CDR1 is DFQATT and CDR2 SNEGSKA (reference sequence). The CDR3 covers 15 residues. Trimming cost V 3 bases and J 7 bases, with 18 bases left between them. CDR3 bases: TGCAGTGCTAGCATGTTCAGGGCCCCTAGTGAAAAACTGTTTTTT. Protein sequence: CSASMFRAPSEKLFF.

Regarding this clonotype: The junction does not match germline at one end; this may be a read error. The V gene is TRBV10-3, the J gene TRBJ1-1; 8 nucleotides align to TRBD1. Germline CDR1 ENHRY, CDR2 SYGVKD. The CDR3 extends over 13 amino acids. The CDR3 is CAVSGQGDTEAFF. The CDR3 region has the DNA TGTGCCGTCAGTGGACAGGGCGACACTGAAGCTTTCTTT.

This chain links TRBV2 with TRBJ1-2, with TRBD1 as a possible D gene (5 bases). Trimming removed 8 bases from V and 0 bases from J, with 16 bases in between. Germline assignment: CDR1 SNHLY and CDR2 FYNNEI. The CDR3 contains 15 residues. CDR3 coding DNA: TGTGCCAGCGGAAGACAGAGGACTTCTAACTATGGCTACACCTTC. This codes for CASGRQRTSNYGYTF.

This clonotype was recorded a few times. V is TRBV6-2 or TRBV6-3 and J is TRBJ2-3, with 15 bases fitting TRBD2. CDR3 size: 17 residues. V shed 4 bases, J shed 5 bases, and the junction held 7 bases outside the gene matches. CDR1 is MNHEY and CDR2 is SVGEGT in the germline V gene. The CDR3 region is CASSSRTSGRAGDTQYF. CDR3 DNA: TGTGCCAGCAGTTCAAGGACTAGCGGGAGGGCCGGAGATACGCAGTATTTT.

The CDR3 DNA is TGTGCCAGCCGAGTGACAGGGACCCTTAGCAATCAGCCCCAGCATTTT. It codes for CASRVTGTLSNQPQHF. This chain joins TRBV6-1 and TRBJ1-5, with TRBD1 matching over 7 bases. J was trimmed by 0 bases and V by 8 bases; bases with no gene match: 10. Germline values: CDR1 MNHNS, CDR2 SASEGT. CDR3 length: 16 residues.

The genes are TRBV7-8 and TRBJ2-1; TRBD1 or TRBD2 may be the D gene (5 bases each). Trimming took 5 bases from V and 4 from J, leaving 21 bases between them. The CDR3 is 17 residues long. Per germline, CDR1 SGHVS and CDR2 FQNEAQ. The CDR3 loop reads CASSPSRGADYYNEQFF. CDR3 bases: TGTGCCAGCAGCCCGTCTCGTGGGGCAGACTATTACAATGAGCAGTTCTTC.

The chain is built from TRBV7-2 and TRBJ1-5, with 7 bases identical to TRBD1. Germline CDR1 SGHTA, CDR2 FQGNSA. The CDR3 covers 15 residues. J gave up 1 base and V 5 bases, and 5 bases lay outside the gene matches. The CDR3: CASSPHRGSNQPQHF. The CDR3 DNA is TGTGCCAGCAGCCCCCACAGGGGAAGCAATCAGCCCCAGCATTTT. Full variable domain (outside the CDR3, taken from reference TRBV7-2 and TRBJ1-5): GAGVSQSPSNKVTEKGKDVELRCDPISGHTALYWYRQSLGQGLEFLIYFQGNSAPDKSGLPSDRFSAERTGGSVSTLTIQRTQQEDSAVYLCASSPHRGSNQPQHFGDGTRLSIL.

This clonotype occurred many times. V and J are TRBV6-5 and TRBJ2-3, with 9 bases aligning to TRBD1. This CDR3 is 14 amino acids long. Germline assignment: CDR1 MNHEY and CDR2 SVGAGI. With V trimmed by 7 bases and J by 3 bases, 5 bases remained unmatched. The DNA for the CDR3 is TGTGCCAGCACCAGAGACAGGGGGACAGATACGCAGTATTTT. Its protein is CASTRDRGTDTQYF.

This chain uses TRBV7-2 with TRBJ1-6, with D unclear. This CDR3 contains 15 residues. Germline V CDR1 and CDR2: SGHTA, FQGNSA. The V and J ends lost 5 bases and 5 bases respectively, with 13 bases between them. CDR3 amino acids: CASSRVALDNSPLHF. The CDR3 DNA is TGTGCCAGCAGCCGGGTAGCGTTGGATAATTCACCCCTCCACTTT.

This clonotype was counted between two and nine times. The gene calls are TRBV24-1 and TRBJ2-7; a possible D gene is TRBD2 (6 bases). The V gene lost 5 bases and the J gene lost 3 bases, with 13 bases spanning the gap. The germline gives CDR1 KGHDR, CDR2 SFDVKD. The CDR3 sequence is 14 residues long. CDR3 nucleotide sequence: TGTGCCACCAGTGCTTCCGACGGGAGCTACGAGCAGTACTTC. This sequence encodes CATSASDGSYEQYF.

This clonotype was picked up a small number of times. The CDR3 DNA sequence: TGCAGTGCCTTTGAGCCCAGGGTCTCATACAATGAGCAGTTCTTC. The encoded protein is CSAFEPRVSYNEQFF. This chain joins TRBV20-1 and TRBJ2-1; tentative D call: TRBD1 (5 bases). CDR3 length: 15 residues. Looked up from germline, CDR1 is DFQATT and CDR2 is SNEGSKA (reference sequence). V lost 6 bases and J lost 4, with 19 bases in between.

V gene TRBV20-1 combines with J gene TRBJ2-1, with D perhaps TRBD2 (6 bases). Germline V CDR1 and CDR2: DFQATT, SNEGSKA (reference sequence). This CDR3 has 13 residues. With 1 base removed from V and 6 bases from J, the gap between germline ends came to 10 bases. For the CDR3, the DNA is TGCAGTGCTAGAGGGGAGGATGGCAATGAGCAGTTCTTC. It specifies CSARGEDGNEQFF.

Details on this clonotype: At one end the junction does not follow the germline gene, possibly because of a read error. The chain uses TRBV7-7 and TRBJ2-3, with D possibly matching TRBD2 (6 bases). Germline CDR1 reads SSHAT; CDR2 reads FNYEAQ (reference sequence). The CDR3 has 15 residues. CDR3 residues: CASSSRGLPTDTQYF. In nucleotides, the CDR3 is TGTGCTAGCAGCTCAAGGGGACTTCCCACAGATACGCAGTATTTT. Using reference TRBV7-7 and TRBJ2-3 for the parts outside the CDR3, the full variable domain is GAGVSQSPRYKVTKRGQDVTLRCDPISSHATLYWYQQALGQGPEFLTYFNYEAQPDKSGLPSDRFSAERPEGSISTLTIQRTEQRDSAMYRCASSSRGLPTDTQYFGPGTRLTVL.

In this sample, this clonotype turned up a few times. The V gene is TRBV4-1, the J gene TRBJ2-1; the match to TRBD1 covers 8 bases. Germline CDR1 is MGHRA and CDR2 is YSYEKL. This CDR3 is built from 17 residues. Trimming took 0 bases from V and 1 from J; bases not matched to a gene: 5. CDR3 bases: TGCGCCAGCAGCCAAGACCAGGGGGCAAGGTCCTACAATGAGCAGTTCTTC. Translated, it gives CASSQDQGARSYNEQFF.

The chain couples TRBV12-3 or TRBV12-4 to TRBJ1-1, with D tentatively TRBD1 (6 bases). V lost 5 bases, J lost 1 base, and 14 bases lay in between. The CDR3 consists of 15 residues. This CDR3 is CASSPGEVWNTEAFF. Written as DNA, the CDR3 is TGTGCCAGCAGTCCAGGGGAAGTTTGGAACACTGAAGCTTTCTTT.

The V and J genes are TRBV6-5 and TRBJ1-6; 9 positions match TRBD1. Germline V gene data show CDR1 as MNHEY and CDR2 as SVGAGI. This CDR3 contains 18 residues. V lost 3 bases to trimming and J lost 7 bases; unmatched junction nucleotides: 13. The DNA for the CDR3 is TGTGCCAGCAGTTATCGAACCGGGACAGGGTGGCGCAATTCACCCCTCCACTTT. The encoded protein is CASSYRTGTGWRNSPLHF.

This clonotype has more than one count but fewer than ten. The J gene is TRBJ2-1, the V gene TRBV28; weak D call: TRBD2 (6 bases). Trimming cost V 11 bases and J 7 bases, with 12 bases left between them. The CDR3 extends over 11 amino acids. The germline gives CDR1 MDHEN, CDR2 SYDVKM. The CDR3 sequence is CAAGLRNEQFF. As DNA, the CDR3 is TGTGCCGCCGGACTAAGGAATGAGCAGTTCTTC.

The V call is TRBV12-3 or TRBV12-4, the J call TRBJ2-7; 9 bases map to TRBD1. V lost 3 bases, J lost 3 bases, and 6 bases stayed unmatched. The CDR3 runs to 15 residues. The DNA for the CDR3 is TGTGCCAGCAGTTTTGCGGGGACAGGGAGCTACGAGCAGTACTTC. Translated: CASSFAGTGSYEQYF.

This sequence joins TRBV28 and TRBJ2-7, with D uncertain. This CDR3 comprises 14 residues. The germline V gene encodes CDR1 MDHEN and CDR2 SYDVKM. V lost 3 bases to trimming and J lost 0 bases, with 9 bases between them. This CDR3 is CASSFVSLSYEQYF. CDR3 coding DNA: TGTGCCAGCAGTTTCGTCAGCCTCTCCTACGAGCAGTACTTC.

This clonotype was seen more than once but under ten times. The chain has TRBV20-1 and TRBJ2-4; D may be TRBD1 (5 bases). The CDR3 length is 16 residues. Germline V gene data show CDR1 as DFQATT and CDR2 as SNEGSKA (reference sequence). V was shortened by 2 bases and J by 3 bases, with 17 bases between the two germline ends. The CDR3 DNA sequence: TGCAGTGCTAGATCAGGCAGGGTCCCTGACAAAAACATTCAGTACTTC. Its protein product is CSARSGRVPDKNIQYF.

The rearrangement links TRBV3-1 to TRBJ2-7; a possible D gene is TRBD2 (5 bases). Germline values: CDR1 LGHDT, CDR2 YNNKEL (reference sequence). The CDR3 spans 14 residues. V shed 3 bases and J shed 1 base, with 10 bases lying between them. The CDR3 is CASSHARGSYEQYF. CDR3 DNA sequence: TGTGCCAGCAGCCATGCTCGGGGTTCCTACGAGCAGTACTTC.

The rearrangement links TRBV6-2 or TRBV6-3 to TRBJ1-1; 7 nucleotides line up with TRBD1. This CDR3 comprises 15 residues. Trimming cost V 4 bases and J 5 bases; bases outside gene matches: 10. The germline gives CDR1 MNHEY, CDR2 SVGEGT. The CDR3 sequence is CASSSPTGLHTEAFF. CDR3 DNA sequence: TGTGCCAGCAGTTCCCCGACAGGGCTCCATACTGAAGCTTTCTTT.

This rearrangement joins TRBV3-1 to TRBJ2-3; 7 positions agree with TRBD2. This CDR3 region has 16 residues. Germline CDR1 and CDR2: LGHDT and YNNKEL (reference sequence). V gave up 4 bases and J gave up 0 bases; unmatched junction bases: 7. DNA for the CDR3: TGTGCCAGCAGCCCCTTTGTGGGGGGGAGCACAGATACGCAGTATTTT. This encodes CASSPFVGGSTDTQYF.

This chain links TRBV28 with TRBJ2-5; TRBD2 matches at 11 bases. The trim removed 7 bases at V and 11 bases at J, leaving 18 bases unmatched. Germline assignment: CDR1 MDHEN and CDR2 SYDVKM. CDR3 size: 16 residues. The CDR3 loop is CASTLKQLAGVNEQYF. Here the CDR3 DNA reads TGTGCCAGCACCTTAAAGCAACTAGCGGGAGTCAATGAGCAGTACTTC. Filled out from reference TRBV28 and TRBJ2-5, the complete variable domain reads DVKVTQSSRYLVKRTGEKVFLECVQDMDHENMFWYRQDPGLGLRLIYFSYDVKMKEKGDIPEGYSVSREKKERFSLILESASTNQTSMYLCASTLKQLAGVNEQYFGPGTRLLVL.